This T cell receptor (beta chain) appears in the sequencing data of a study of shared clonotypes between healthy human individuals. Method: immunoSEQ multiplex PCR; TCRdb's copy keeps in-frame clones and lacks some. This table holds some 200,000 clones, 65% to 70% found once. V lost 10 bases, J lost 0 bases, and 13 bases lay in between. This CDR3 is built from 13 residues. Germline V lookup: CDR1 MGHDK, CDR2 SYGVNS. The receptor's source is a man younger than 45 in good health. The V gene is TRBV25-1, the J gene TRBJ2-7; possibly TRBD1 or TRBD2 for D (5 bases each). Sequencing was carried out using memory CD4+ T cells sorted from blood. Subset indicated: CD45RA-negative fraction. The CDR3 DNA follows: TGTGCCACCCGGGGCGGAACCTCCTACGAGCAGTACTTC. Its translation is CATRGGTSYEQYF.